Following are 6 T cell receptor beta chains from one sample sequenced in a study of a mutant IDH1 vaccine in newly diagnosed glioma. Time point indicated: week 23, last vaccination. Each vaccine dose was 300 ug of mutant IDH1 20-mer peptide, with topical imiquimod. The antigens for these receptors are not known. The table came from immunoSEQ multiplex PCR; TCRdb's copy has only in-frame clones and leaves some out. This sample has roughly 74,000 clones, with more than 80% found just once. The input for sequencing was PBMCs, taken from a glioma patient whose treatment included an IDH1 peptide vaccine. All receptors derive from a woman between 50 and 59 years old with glioma.

This clone showed up just a few times. The rearrangement joins TRBV19 to TRBJ1-3; D is unclear. With 10 bases removed from V and 0 bases from J, the gap between germline ends came to 10 bases. CDR3 size: 13 residues. Germline V gene sequence: CDR1 LNHDA, CDR2 SQIVND (reference sequence). CDR3 residues: CATTTFSGNTIYF. CDR3 in DNA: TGTGCCACCACGACCTTCTCTGGAAACACCATATATTTT.

CDR3 sequence reads: CASSLSPTYNEQFF. Written as DNA, the CDR3 is TGTGCCAGCAGCCTTAGTCCTACCTACAATGAGCAGTTCTTC. V usage is TRBV5-6 and J usage is TRBJ2-1; no firm D call. The CDR3 runs to 14 residues. Germline V gene data show CDR1 as SGHDT and CDR2 as YYEEEE. Trimming cost V 4 bases and J 2 bases, with 10 bases left between them.

The chain is built from TRBV5-1 and TRBJ2-5; D not resolved. CDR1 SGHRS and CDR2 YFSETQ come from the germline V gene. This CDR3 is 15 amino acids long. The germline V and J ends were trimmed by 3 bases and 4 bases, with 16 bases remaining between them. The CDR3 DNA reads as TGCGCCAGCAGCTCCCGCGGTTCCCTGGGAGAGACCCAGTACTTC. Encoded protein: CASSSRGSLGETQYF.

The V call is TRBV4-1, the J call TRBJ2-3; TRBD1 might be the D (5 bases). With 5 bases removed from V and 6 bases from J, the gap between germline ends came to 18 bases. The germline CDR1 and CDR2 sequences are MGHRA and YSYEKL. This CDR3 is built from 15 residues. In DNA form, the CDR3 reads TGCGCCAGCAGCAGAACGGATGGAAAGGGGGATACGCAGTATTTT. It codes for CASSRTDGKGDTQYF.

This chain connects TRBV5-4 to TRBJ2-3, with 8 bases matching TRBD2. The CDR3 runs to 16 residues. With V trimmed by 0 bases and J by 1 base, 4 bases remained unmatched. The germline CDR1 and CDR2 sequences are SGHNT and YYREEE (reference sequence). The CDR3 region is CASSLAGSGGTDTQYF. CDR3 nucleotide sequence: TGTGCCAGCAGCTTGGCCGGTAGCGGGGGCACAGATACGCAGTATTTT.

The chain combines TRBV5-1 with TRBJ2-5; D not certain. This CDR3 region has 14 residues. CDR1 is SGHRS and CDR2 is YFSETQ in the germline V gene. V shed 0 bases and J shed 5 bases, with 11 bases lying between them. CDR3 sequence: CASSLGTSRETQYF. CDR3 nucleotides: TGCGCCAGCAGCTTGGGAACCAGCCGGGAGACCCAGTACTTC.